A single sample is the source of the 19 T cell receptor beta chains below, sequenced in a study of blood T cell repertoires in COVID-19. Assay: immunoSEQ multiplex PCR; the TCRdb copy retains only in-frame clones and omits some. The table has about 53,000 clones, roughly 89% seen once. What was sequenced was peripheral blood. All receptors come from a middle-aged man with acute or convalescent COVID-19.

This chain links TRBV27 with TRBJ2-1, with D tentatively TRBD1 (7 bases). This CDR3 contains 14 residues. The germline V gene has CDR1 MNHEY and CDR2 SMNVEV (reference sequence). Trimming stripped 2 bases from V and 9 bases from J, with 14 bases between. The CDR3 loop is CASSLQGGHGEQFF. CDR3 coding DNA: TGTGCCAGCAGTTTACAGGGGGGTCATGGTGAGCAGTTCTTC.

This rearrangement joins TRBV9 to TRBJ2-2; no reliable D call. The V gene's germline CDR1 is SGDLS and CDR2 YYNGEE. V was trimmed by 4 bases and J by 7 bases, leaving 14 bases between them. This CDR3 has 14 amino acids. CDR3 in amino acids: CASSPRPADGELFF. CDR3 in DNA: TGTGCCAGCAGCCCCCGGCCCGCGGACGGGGAGCTGTTTTTT.

This chain uses TRBV30 with TRBJ2-1; TRBD2 agrees at 10 bases. The CDR3 runs 15 residues. Germline loops: CDR1 GTSNPN, CDR2 SVGIG (reference sequence). J gave up 9 bases and V 2 bases, and 10 bases lay outside the gene matches. CDR3 loop: CAWSIGSGRQGEQFF. In DNA form, the CDR3 reads TGTGCCTGGAGTATCGGTAGCGGGAGGCAGGGTGAGCAGTTCTTC.

V usage is TRBV7-8 and J usage is TRBJ2-2, with unresolved D. The CDR3 sequence is 14 residues long. Trimming removed 5 bases at V and 6 bases at J, with 13 bases between. Looked up from germline, CDR1 is SGHVS and CDR2 is FQNEAQ. The CDR3 region is CASSLSRLAGELFF. CDR3 sequence (DNA): TGTGCCAGCAGCCTATCGCGTCTGGCCGGGGAGCTGTTTTTT.

The chain is built from TRBV15 and TRBJ2-1, with D unresolved. Trimming shortened V by 1 base and J by 0 bases, and 13 bases separated the two germline ends. The CDR3 has 17 amino acids. CDR1 and CDR2 (germline): LNHNV, YYDKDF (reference sequence). The DNA for the CDR3 is TGTGCCACCAGCAGAGGGAGAGGCCTGGGCTCCTACAATGAGCAGTTCTTC. The encoded protein is CATSRGRGLGSYNEQFF.

The chain employs TRBV28 and TRBJ1-5; the D is unclear. CDR3 length: 17 residues. Germline V gene data show CDR1 as MDHEN and CDR2 as SYDVKM. Between the trimmed V and J ends, which lost 3 bases and 0 bases, there was a span of 15 bases. CDR3 nucleotide sequence: TGTGCCAGCAGTTTGAGCCTGAATATCCATAGCAATCAGCCCCAGCATTTT. Translated, it gives CASSLSLNIHSNQPQHF.

The chain combines TRBV27 with TRBJ1-4, with D hard to call. CDR1 is MNHEY and CDR2 is SMNVEV in the germline V gene (reference sequence). The V gene lost 1 base and the J gene lost 7 bases, with 10 bases spanning the gap. This CDR3 region has 14 residues. In DNA form, the CDR3 reads TGTGCCAGCAGTTTATGGGGAGTGGGTGAAAAACTGTTTTTT. Its protein is CASSLWGVGEKLFF.

The V call is TRBV6-5, the J call TRBJ1-2; D not certain. This CDR3 is built from 12 residues. The V end was cut by 6 bases, the J end by 4 bases, with 9 bases between. Germline assignment: CDR1 MNHEY and CDR2 SVGAGI. In DNA form, the CDR3 reads TGTGCCAGCAGAACCCCGAGCTATGGCTACACCTTC. This gives the protein CASRTPSYGYTF.

The chain uses TRBV19 and TRBJ2-1; 11 bases fit TRBD2. V trimming: 2 bases; J trimming: 6 bases; junction bases outside the gene matches: 3. CDR1 and CDR2 (germline): LNHDA, SQIVND (reference sequence). The CDR3 loop spans 15 amino acids. CDR3 coding DNA: TGTGCCAGTAGTATATTAGCGGGAGGGAGCAATGAGCAGTTCTTC. Amino acid sequence: CASSILAGGSNEQFF.

The chain recombines TRBV9 with TRBJ2-2, with 7 bases that match TRBD1. This CDR3 has 17 residues. Germline V gene sequence: CDR1 SGDLS, CDR2 YYNGEE. The V gene end was trimmed by 0 bases and the J gene end by 3 bases; junction bases not matched to a gene: 8. CDR3 in amino acids: CASSVDRQGIDTGELFF. The CDR3 bases are TGTGCCAGCAGCGTAGATCGACAGGGTATTGACACCGGGGAGCTGTTTTTT.

This chain joins TRBV6-1 and TRBJ2-7, with a weak D call TRBD2 (6 bases). The CDR3 runs to 15 residues. The V end lost 1 base, the J end lost 0 bases, and 10 bases lay between the germline ends. Germline V lookup: CDR1 MNHNS, CDR2 SASEGT. CDR3 in DNA: TGTGCCAGCAGTGAAGGTCAGGGAGGCTCCTACGAGCAGTACTTC. It specifies CASSEGQGGSYEQYF.

The chain joins TRBV3-1 (or the pseudogene TRBV3-2) to TRBJ1-1; D possibly corresponds to TRBD1 (6 bases). The CDR3 covers 13 residues. Per germline, CDR1 LGHDT and CDR2 YNNKEL (reference sequence). V lost 3 bases and J 5 bases, leaving 10 bases between the germline ends. CDR3 amino acids: CASSQVQGTEAFF. The CDR3 DNA sequence: TGTGCCAGCAGCCAGGTACAGGGTACTGAAGCTTTCTTT.

V gene TRBV5-1 combines with J gene TRBJ1-4; D is possibly TRBD1 (5 bases). The CDR3 has 14 amino acids. V was trimmed by 2 bases and J by 4 bases, leaving 9 bases between them. Germline CDR1 reads SGHRS; CDR2 reads YFSETQ. Here the CDR3 reads CASSFSGYNEKLFF. CDR3 nucleotides: TGCGCCAGCAGCTTCTCAGGGTATAATGAAAAACTGTTTTTT.

The rearrangement joins TRBV19 to TRBJ1-1; maybe TRBD1 (6 bases). This CDR3 contains 15 residues. Looked up from germline, CDR1 is LNHDA and CDR2 is SQIVND (reference sequence). The V and J ends lost 7 bases and 2 bases respectively, with 17 bases between them. CDR3 region: CASKTTRTVNTEAFF. DNA of the CDR3: TGTGCCAGTAAGACGACCCGGACAGTCAACACTGAAGCTTTCTTT.

The table lists this clone with a count of one. The chain links TRBV5-1 to TRBJ2-7; D is undetermined. Germline lookup yields CDR1 SGHRS and CDR2 YFSETQ. The CDR3 runs to 14 residues. Deletions cut 4 bases from V and 7 bases from J, with 18 bases between. CDR3 protein: CASSRLLSTEEQYF. CDR3 DNA: TGCGCCAGCAGCCGACTCTTATCGACGGAGGAGCAGTACTTC.

The rearrangement links TRBV19 to TRBJ2-2; no definite D call. CDR1 is LNHDA and CDR2 is SQIVND in the germline V gene (reference sequence). There are 13 residues in the CDR3. The V end lost 5 bases, the J end lost 4 bases, and 8 bases lay between the germline ends. CDR3: CASSAFSTGELFF. The DNA of the CDR3 is TGTGCCAGTAGTGCATTTAGCACCGGGGAGCTGTTTTTT.

The chain joins TRBV5-6 to TRBJ2-7; 9 bases are shared with TRBD1. The CDR3 is 16 residues long. Germline-derived CDR1 and CDR2 are SGHDT and YYEEEE. With V trimmed by 1 base and J by 0 bases, 5 bases remained unmatched. CDR3 residues: CASSLLGQGRSYEQYF. DNA of the CDR3: TGTGCCAGCAGCTTGCTCGGACAGGGGCGCTCCTACGAGCAGTACTTC.

This chain uses TRBV11-2 with TRBJ1-2, with a possible D match to TRBD1 (5 bases). The germline V gene has CDR1 SGHAT and CDR2 FQNNGV. This CDR3 comprises 18 residues. V dropped 0 bases and J dropped 5 bases, with 22 bases sitting between them. CDR3 DNA sequence: TGTGCCAGCAGCTTAGAGGGAGGCGGGGGGGAATTGGTTTATGGCTACACCTTC. It specifies CASSLEGGGGELVYGYTF.

This chain uses TRBV2 with TRBJ1-1, with a weak D call TRBD1 (5 bases). Trimming pared 6 bases from V and 6 bases from J, leaving 17 bases between. CDR1 is SNHLY and CDR2 is FYNNEI in the germline V gene. There are 14 residues in the CDR3. The CDR3 DNA follows: TGTGCCAGCAGCCAAGCGGGGCAGATAGCTGAAGCTTTCTTT. It yields the protein CASSQAGQIAEAFF.